This T cell receptor beta chain comes out of a study of identical twins. Study-wide findings and caveats: Weaker excess twin sharing was seen among beta out-of-frame sequences. Abundant beta clonotypes from cord blood bore fewer insertions; memory repertoires lacked this pattern. The models gave estimates that fell short of the out-of-frame TCR alpha sharing seen in monozygotic twins.

The table lists this clonotype with many counts. The antigen is undetermined. Germline assignment: CDR1 SQVTM and CDR2 ANQGSEA. V dropped 6 bases and J dropped 3; count of bases not matched to a gene: 11. This CDR3 region has 16 residues. Unique molecular identifiers were present on the cDNA, and a universal primer site came from template switching. TCRdb reprocessed the 5' RACE reads via MiXCR and lists one record per CDR3 protein. The sample has approximately 590,000 distinct CDR3 sequences; more than 9% are singletons. The same sample was also studied in work on yellow fever vaccine responses in identical twins.

The origin of this receptor is a woman aged 18-29 years in good health. What was sequenced was PBMCs. The chain joins TRBV29-1 to TRBJ2-2; 9 bases agree with TRBD2. CDR3 nucleotides: TGCAGCGTCCGGGTCGTGCGGGGGGGAGACACCGGGGAGCTGTTTTTT. It translates to CSVRVVRGGDTGELFF.